Listed here is a single T cell receptor beta chain. The specificity of this receptor is unknown. No per-base quality is available; no much larger clone lies one base away. Via the germline V gene (reference sequence), CDR1 is LGHDT and CDR2 YNNKEL. The CDR3 holds 13 amino acids from the cysteine to the phenylalanine. The read is trimmed to its CDR3 DNA, 39 bases read in frame from base 1. V lost 2 bases and J lost 7 bases; the stretch between them is 9 bases long. These data are taken from a study of blood T cells in healthy people across ages (dated by TCRdb to about 2015). Study-level background: In model experiments, template switching captured roughly one uniquely barcoded TCR beta cDNA molecule for every two T cells. Age-related changes in TCR beta repertoire diversity were measured in the study by deep sequencing normalized with unique cDNA molecular identifiers. The donors were divided into four age groups: young (average about 16 years), middle-aged (approximately 41), aged (under 70) and long-lived (about 79). The study analyzed two additional independent replicas of 1 million unique cDNA reads from the same blood draw for two donors, one aged 18 to 29 and one aged 80 or older. To avoid experimental bias, donors of different ages were spread randomly across the sequencing lanes.

The investigation overall reported the following: Compared with the aged group, the long-lived group had more naive CD4+ T cells, fewer expanded clones and increased TCR diversity, suggesting age selection. Total diversity estimates from one million sequenced T cells were considered lower bounds and underestimates. Because the CMV infection status of the donors was unknown, age-related changes in expanded clonotypes may potentially have been confounded. Observed TCR beta diversity per million T cells fell roughly linearly with age, and a significant reduction was already apparent by age around 39. The percentage of naive T cells measured by flow cytometry correlated strongly with observed TCR beta diversity. Because profiling used bulk unsorted PBMCs, naive and antigen-experienced compartments could not be compared conclusively.

The donors were roughly 40 Caucasian individuals from Russia, aged roughly 6 to 100 years, who were systemically healthy. Each donor gave around 9.5 milliliters of peripheral blood, collected into EDTA-treated Vacutainer tubes. Ficoll-Paque density-gradient centrifugation was used to isolate PBMCs, with at least 7 million per sample. Total RNA was extracted from PBMCs with Trizol reagent, with at least 5 micrograms obtained per sample. The percentages of naive CD45RAhigh/CD27high T cells were determined by flow cytometry on a PBMC aliquot from every donor. The library came from 5' RACE. For sequencing, an Illumina HiSeq 2500 was employed. A second 7 to 11 cycle PCR used a sample-barcoded 5' primer and a J-beta primer mix. A unique molecular identifier was introduced onto each TCR beta cDNA molecule by a template-switch 5' adaptor carrying 12 random nucleotides. At least 2.5 million CDR3-containing paired-end reads were obtained from each sample. First-strand cDNA was synthesized from all RNA with the Mint cDNA synthesis kit, primed by a TRBC-specific oligonucleotide. All cDNA was treated with uracil-DNA glycosylase and then went through a first 18-cycle PCR with the universal primers M1SS and BC2_uni_R. Per the source publication's procedure: Each sample was normalized by randomly selecting 1 million high-quality reads, each carrying a distinct molecular identifier. Instead of being binned into consensus sequences, reads that shared molecular identifiers were thrown out. MiTCR, set to a Q25 quality threshold and the strictest error-elimination algorithm, was used for CDR3 identification, clonotype clustering and error correction. A nonparametric unseen species model using Euler transformation provided a lower-bound estimate of total TCR beta diversity. TCRdb redid the processing of the public reads, applying fastp at Q25 and MiXCR, and retained in-frame beta chains. One record per CDR3 amino acid sequence lists the most common genes and DNA. V and J calls and clone size were set by TCRdb, not the authors. For this sample the table gives 450,000 to 700,000 distinct CDR3 sequences, of which 27% were detected only once. The ten largest clones take up approximately 17% of the sample.

Sequencing was done on a sample of blood. The rearranged segments are TRBV3-1 and TRBJ2-1; the D gene cannot be named for sure. The sequence was collected from a woman in her 70s in good health. The DNA sequence is given as TGTGCCAGCAGCCAAACGGATGATAATGAGCAGTTCTTC. The encoded protein is CASSQTDDNEQFF.